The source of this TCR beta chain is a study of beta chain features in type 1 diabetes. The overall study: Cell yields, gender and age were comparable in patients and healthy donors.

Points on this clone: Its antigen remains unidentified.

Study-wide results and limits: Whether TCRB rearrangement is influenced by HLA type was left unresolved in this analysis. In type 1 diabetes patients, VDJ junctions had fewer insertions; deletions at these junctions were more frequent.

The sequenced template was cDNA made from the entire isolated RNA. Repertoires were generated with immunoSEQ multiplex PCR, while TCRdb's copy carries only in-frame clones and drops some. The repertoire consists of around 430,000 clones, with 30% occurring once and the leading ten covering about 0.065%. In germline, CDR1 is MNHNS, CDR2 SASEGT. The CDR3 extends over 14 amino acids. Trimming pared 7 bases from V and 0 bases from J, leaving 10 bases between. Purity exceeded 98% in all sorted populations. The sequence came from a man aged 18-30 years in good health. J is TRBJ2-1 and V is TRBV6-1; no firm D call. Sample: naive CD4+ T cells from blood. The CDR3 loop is CASIAALSYNEQFF. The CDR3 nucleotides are TGTGCCAGCATTGCTGCCCTCTCCTACAATGAGCAGTTCTTC.